The source of this T cell receptor (beta chain) is a study of cytomegalovirus exposure and HLA in healthy donors (dated by TCRdb to 2017 to 2019). Turning to the overall study: An earlier analysis of roughly 570 of the donors reported around 280 Gb of sequence data and approximately 120 million unique TCR beta sequences obtained from 180 million or so T cells. In a later genetic analysis, genome-wide SNP genotypes for 398 of the 666 donors were used, and that subset was treated as a discovery cohort. Donor age, sex, ethnicity and CMV serostatus were compiled together with the repertoire data. Of the roughly 400 genotyped donors, approximately 80% fell in the genetic ancestry cluster associated with self-reported Caucasian donors. Among around 400 genotyped donors of the cohort, an average of about 240,000 unique TCR beta nucleotide sequences were sequenced per donor, roughly 20% of them non-productive. Typing coverage differed by locus: A, B, C, DRB1 and DQB1 were typed in roughly 620-640 donors, DQA1 in about 550, DPA1 in approximately 610, and DPB1 in approximately 450. In an earlier analysis of over 550 of the donors, high-throughput TCR beta sequencing was used to judge whether each TCR beta V gene segment behaved as functional or pseudogenic. In the later analysis, no new phenotypic data were used to find candidate immune exposures; instead, reliance was placed on TCR beta sequences and their occurrence across donors. To predict cytomegalovirus infection status, the study brought together high-throughput TCR immunosequencing, statistical association of individual TCRs with disease status, and machine learning. All discovery cohort repertoires had been generated on a single sequencing platform. Both class I and class II loci were covered by HLA typing, at four-digit resolution. An early release covering around 630 HLA-typed donors comprised about 290 gigabases of sequencing data and tens of millions of unique TCR sequences. In a later analysis, previously published TCR beta repertoires from about 670 donors were re-analyzed and high-resolution HLA genotyping was added so that TCR occurrence patterns could be studied. Along with the approximately 620-subject first cohort, a separate validation cohort of over a hundred different subjects was used. The study aimed to test whether signatures of past pathogen exposure could be identified by cataloging public T cell receptors. Several DR-DQ haplotypes were treated as single units for association and clustering because of strong linkage in the cohort. The study profiled the T cell repertoires of around 700 subjects by immunosequencing and related them to cytomegalovirus serostatus. The full study reports these points: A cluster of highly shared sequence variants was judged likely to represent a technical artifact of the sequencing pipeline. A few of the identified cytomegalovirus-associated TCR beta chains were confirmed in vitro to be specific for cytomegalovirus antigens. Across donors, most TCR sequences were observed very rarely, whereas some public TCRs were present in many individuals. In a later analysis, the rate of TCR association differed among HLA loci, with DRB1 alleles having the most associated TCRs and HLA-C alleles having the fewest. Linkage disequilibrium might explain the correlated functional status among segregating V segments, but an unknown experimental factor could not be excluded. Only TCR beta chains were sequenced in this cohort, and the absence of alpha or paired-chain data limited detectable features. According to a later genetic analysis, donors in an Asian-associated ancestry cluster had fewer N-insertions in productive TCRs than the approximately 630-donor mean. Immune exposure information for the cohort was limited to CMV serostatus. Several of the top co-occurrence clusters appeared to be linked to parvovirus B19, influenza, CMV and Epstein-Barr virus, according to a later analysis. V-gene and J-gene trimming of TCR beta chains was associated with a missense DCLRE1C variant in a later genetic analysis, and the association was replicated in an independent cohort. Because counts were too low, approximately 18 rarely observed V segments, including chromosome 9 orphons, were excluded from the earlier analysis of some 540 of the donors. In a later analysis, HLA-associated TCR beta chains were found to be more clonally expanded and to have lower generation probabilities than equally common non-associated chains. The study gave a list of more than 150 TCR beta chains associated with cytomegalovirus. In an earlier analysis of some 500 of the donors, most TCR beta V segments were observed in productive rearrangements about 87% or about 30% of the time, broadly matching IMGT annotations. It was suggested by the authors that the approach could potentially be generalized to other disease states and immunological phenotypes. In a later analysis, some 17,000 TCR beta sequences were associated with specific HLA alleles at a false discovery rate of 0.05. Cytomegalovirus status was reported to be diagnosed by the classifier with high specificity and sensitivity in both the original and validation cohorts. Because HLA typing was missing for some donors at each locus, association tests included only the typed subset. A later analysis found that most CMV-associated TCR beta chains appeared HLA-restricted, with HLA associations seemingly driven largely by CMV exposure. Sequencing depth was assumed to be roughly uniform across donors in the presence/absence analyses, though that assumption may not hold. Because the 87-base-pair reads could not distinguish some IMGT-functional V segments, including TRBV6-2 and TRBV6-3, those segments were excluded. Assigning TCR associations to individual alleles was difficult when HLA alleles, especially DR and DQ, strongly co-occurred. A further reported finding was that TCR beta sequences accurately predicted the HLA-A and HLA-B alleles for most subjects in the first cohort.

The germline V gene provides CDR1 SQVTM and CDR2 ANQGSEA. Its CDR3 holds 12 amino acids, cysteine through phenylalanine. The entry retains the CDR3 DNA only, 36 bases that are in frame from base 1. The trim is 7 bases for V and 1 base for J, with a gap of 10 bases between the germline ends. Library construction relied on the immunoSEQ multiplex PCR assay. For the multiplex PCR, a mixture combining 60 forward primers for TCR Vbeta segments and 13 reverse primers for TCR Jbeta segments was used. Amplification of the CDR3 region of rearranged TCR beta genes was performed with a multiplex PCR assay on genomic DNA. On the Illumina HiSeq System, the amplified TCR beta libraries were sequenced as 87-base-pair reads. The paper's data handling went like this. Across the 500 to 850 repertoires, a later analysis counted some 81 million unique TCR beta chains, roughly 11 million of which were shared by at least two donors. A nearest-neighbor algorithm error-corrected the raw reads and collapsed the reads into unique sequences, merging closely related sequences to remove PCR and sequencing errors. CDR3 sequences were aligned to IMGT reference sequences to assign V, D and J gene segments. For a sequence to be retained, a match of at least six nucleotides was required to both a V gene segment and a J gene segment. A rearrangement counted as productive if the CDR3 had no stop codons and remained in frame with V and J, and every other rearrangement counted as non-productive. Following IMGT convention, CDR3 was defined as the stretch from the second conserved V-encoded cysteine up to the conserved J-encoded phenylalanine. The earlier analysis of about 530 of the donors excluded any sequence lacking an unambiguous match to a single V gene segment. In an earlier analysis of 587 of the donors, V segments were called functional above 56.7% productive rearrangements and were called segregating when the between-donor standard deviation exceeded 5%. To diagnose cytomegalovirus status from the catalog of TCR beta chain sequences, a statistical classification framework was built. In a later analysis, V and J genes were assigned by comparing TCR nucleotide sequences against IMGT/GENE-DB human TR gene sequences. In a later analysis, CDR3 sequences and most-parsimonious VDJ recombination scenarios were assigned using the TCRdist pipeline. In a later analysis, each TCR beta chain was defined by its CDR3 amino acid sequence together with its V-gene family, and reads lacking a unique V-gene family were excluded. In a later analysis, approximately 590 highly shared, low-generation-probability nucleotide sequences were removed to address suspected cross-contamination and a sequencing artifact. For each public chain, a later analysis derived a clonal expansion index from normalized ranks of inferred template counts within each repertoire. Generation probabilities in a later analysis came from a VDJ recombination model fitted to out-of-frame rearrangements, and those results were checked against IGoR. Hypergeometric tests were used in a later analysis to score TCR-TCR, TCR-HLA and TCR-CMV co-occurrence, with a repertoire-size bias correction applied to the TCR pairs. To estimate false discovery rates, a later analysis permuted the HLA or CMV assignments 20 times. In a later analysis, co-occurring TCRs were grouped with DBSCAN, and TCRdist sequence similarity was added when clustering was performed within HLA-allele-positive subsets. Repertoires with fewer than 30,000 or more than 120,000 public chains were left out of co-occurrence clustering, as were about 5 repertoires with anomalous nucleotide sharing. TCRdb took this table from immuneACCESS and kept in-frame rearrangements with V and J called. Such tables lack part of the clones; where checked against another copy, unresolved V genes explain under half of the gap, and the rest is unexplained. Clonal size and the V and J genes are those of that table, whereas D and trimming came from the DNA. The sample table records 150,000 to 200,000 clones; 65% to 80% of these occur just once. The biggest ten clones account for just under 3% of the sample.

In total, approximately 610 healthy bone marrow donors made up the cohort. All cohort members were sampled while nominally healthy, although unrecorded immune exposures were likely present. The donor tested CMV seropositive and was one of the 289 seropositive cohort members. Each donor provided a peripheral blood sample, and peripheral blood mononuclear cells were used for TCR beta sequencing. Genomic DNA extraction from the blood cell samples was performed with the Qiagen DNeasy Blood Extraction Kit. This clone was seen more than once but under ten times. Its specific antigen is unknown. Within one base of it there is no much larger clone, and no base qualities were kept.

The source material was PBMCs. The V and J segments used are TRBV29-1 and TRBJ1-2; no confident D gene assignment can be made. This sequence originates from a woman in her forties or fifties in good health and CMV-seropositive. The CDR3 loop reads CSGWAGNYGYTF. The nucleotide sequence reads TGCAGCGGATGGGCCGGTAACTATGGCTACACCTTC.